The 20 T cell receptor beta chains in this list originate from one sample, sequenced in a study of blood T cell repertoires in COVID-19. Repertoires were generated with immunoSEQ multiplex PCR, while TCRdb's copy carries only in-frame clones and drops some. This sample has 390,000 or so clones; around 86% occur once, and the top ten carry approximately 5.4%. Sequenced input: PBMCs or T cells enriched from blood (not recorded which). The receptor source for this set is a woman aged 45 to 65 who had recovered from COVID-19.

The chain has TRBV3-1 (or the pseudogene TRBV3-2) and TRBJ1-2; 9 positions agree with TRBD1. The CDR3 has 14 residues. Germline assignment: CDR1 LGHDT and CDR2 YNNKEL (reference sequence). V lost 4 bases, J lost 6 bases, and 6 bases stayed unmatched. The CDR3 sequence: CASSPQGAVNGYTF. CDR3 bases: TGTGCCAGCAGCCCACAGGGGGCGGTGAATGGCTACACCTTC.

The V and J genes are TRBV6-2 or TRBV6-3 and TRBJ2-7; D possibly corresponds to TRBD1 (6 bases). The CDR3 sequence is 14 residues long. Germline CDR1 and CDR2: MNHEY and SVGEGT. The germline V and J ends were trimmed by 5 bases and 0 bases, with 11 bases remaining between them. CDR3 residues: CASSGTISSYEQYF. Written as DNA, the CDR3 is TGTGCCAGCAGTGGGACAATCAGCTCCTACGAGCAGTACTTC.

The chain employs TRBV5-6 and TRBJ1-4, with TRBD1 matching 7 bases. Germline trimming cut 9 bases from V and 1 base from J; bases unmatched to any gene: 6. There are 14 residues in the CDR3. Germline lookup yields CDR1 SGHDT and CDR2 YYEEEE. CDR3 sequence: CATGSGGTNEKLFF. CDR3 sequence (DNA): TGTGCCACGGGGTCAGGGGGAACTAATGAAAAACTGTTTTTT.

The chain joins TRBV6-5 to TRBJ1-4; 10 bases line up with TRBD1. The CDR3 spans 15 residues. V lost 4 bases, J lost 4 bases, and 3 bases stayed unmatched. Per the germline V gene, CDR1 is MNHEY and CDR2 is SVGAGI. For the CDR3, the DNA is TGTGCCAGCAGTTTCGGACAGGGGGTTAATGAAAAACTGTTTTTT. As protein: CASSFGQGVNEKLFF.

This clone came up a few times. V gene TRBV6-5 combines with J gene TRBJ2-3, with 7 bases that match TRBD2. This CDR3 is 15 amino acids long. V trimming: 0 bases; J trimming: 5 bases; junction bases outside the gene matches: 5. The germline V gene has CDR1 MNHEY and CDR2 SVGAGI. CDR3 loop: CASSYSGGVRDTQYF. Written as DNA, the CDR3 is TGTGCCAGCAGTTACTCGGGGGGGGTGCGAGATACGCAGTATTTT.

This clone was recorded only once. The CDR3 region has the DNA TGTGCCTGGAGTGTACAGGTAAGAGCGGGAGGGGGGAATGAGCAGTTCTTC. Amino acids: CAWSVQVRAGGGNEQFF. V usage is TRBV30 and J usage is TRBJ2-1; 10 bases fit TRBD2. J lost 7 bases, V lost 0 bases, and 12 bases had no gene match. Germline CDR1 is GTSNPN and CDR2 is SVGIG (reference sequence). The length of the CDR3 is 17 residues.

This clone was recorded a few times. The chain has TRBV5-6 and TRBJ2-1; no firm D call. The CDR3 is made up of 12 amino acids. V lost 2 bases and J 4 bases, leaving 4 bases between the germline ends. Germline V gene lookup returns CDR1 SGHDT and CDR2 YYEEEE. CDR3 bases: TGTGCCAGCAGCTTACAGTACAATGAGCAGTTCTTC. Protein sequence: CASSLQYNEQFF.

This clone was observed once. This sequence joins TRBV7-9 and TRBJ2-1; TRBD2 matches 10 bases. CDR3 length equals 17 residues. Germline V lookup: CDR1 SEHNR, CDR2 FQNEAQ (reference sequence). The V segment lost 1 base and the J segment 10 bases; nucleotides outside the gene matches: 13. CDR3 nucleotides: TGTGCCAGCAGCTTAGGGTCTGGCCTAGCGGGAGTTTGGGAGCAGTTCTTC. It codes for CASSLGSGLAGVWEQFF.

V and J are TRBV12-5 and TRBJ1-3, with 9 nucleotides matching TRBD1. Trimming at V came to 6 bases and at J to 11 bases, leaving 5 bases not matched to a gene. Germline V CDR1 and CDR2: LGHNT, FRNRAP. This CDR3 is 12 amino acids long. The CDR3 bases are TGTGCTAGTGGCGCGACAGGGGGAGCCATATATTTT. This codes for CASGATGGAIYF.

The chain has TRBV10-3 and TRBJ2-1; 9 nucleotides match TRBD2. Per germline, CDR1 ENHRY and CDR2 SYGVKD. The CDR3 is 17 amino acids. The V gene end was trimmed by 1 base and the J gene end by 6 bases; junction bases not matched to a gene: 10. This chain's CDR3 is CAISEWGAGGGGNEQFF. The CDR3 DNA follows: TGTGCCATCAGTGAGTGGGGAGCGGGAGGAGGGGGCAATGAGCAGTTCTTC.

V usage is TRBV18 and J usage is TRBJ2-3, with 11 bases identical to TRBD1. CDR1 is KGHSH and CDR2 is LQKENI in the germline V gene. The V and J ends lost 3 bases and 4 bases, in that order; junction bases with no gene match: 6. The CDR3 is 16 residues long. This chain's CDR3 is CASSPPWGQGADTQYF. The CDR3 DNA reads as TGTGCCAGCTCACCCCCCTGGGGACAGGGGGCAGATACGCAGTATTTT.

V gene TRBV7-9 combines with J gene TRBJ2-5, with 8 bases fitting TRBD2. The CDR3 runs 16 residues. V was pared by 4 bases and J by 4 bases, with 11 bases of the junction left unmatched. CDR1 and CDR2 (germline): SEHNR, FQNEAQ (reference sequence). The CDR3 sequence: CASSSSAGRASETQYF. The CDR3 DNA follows: TGTGCCAGCAGCTCCTCTGCCGGGAGGGCCTCAGAGACCCAGTACTTC.

The genes are TRBV19 and TRBJ1-1; D may be TRBD1 (5 bases). Trimming pared 4 bases from V and 4 bases from J, leaving 22 bases between. The CDR3 has 17 residues. CDR1 is LNHDA, CDR2 SQIVND, per germline (reference sequence). This CDR3 reads CASSTLAGGIVSTEAFF. CDR3 DNA sequence: TGTGCCAGTAGTACCCTGGCGGGGGGTATAGTTAGCACTGAAGCTTTCTTT.

The chain links TRBV5-4 to TRBJ2-3, with unresolved D. Trimming pared 3 bases from V and 0 bases from J, leaving 5 bases between. CDR1 is SGHNT and CDR2 is YYREEE in the germline V gene (reference sequence). This CDR3 is built from 13 residues. The CDR3 coding sequence is TGTGCCAGCAGCTCGACTAGCACAGATACGCAGTATTTT. Amino acids: CASSSTSTDTQYF.

V usage is TRBV7-2 and J usage is TRBJ2-1; D may be TRBD2 (5 bases). Trimming removed 5 bases at V and 6 bases at J, with 14 bases between. The CDR3 spans 14 residues. Per the germline V gene, CDR1 is SGHTA and CDR2 is FQGNSA. The CDR3 region has the DNA TGTGCCAGCAGCCCCGCGTTCCGGGGCAATGAGCAGTTCTTC. This translates into CASSPAFRGNEQFF. The whole variable domain, filled in from reference TRBV7-2 and TRBJ2-1, reads GAGVSQSPSNKVTEKGKDVELRCDPISGHTALYWYRQSLGQGLEFLIYFQGNSAPDKSGLPSDRFSAERTGGSVSTLTIQRTQQEDSAVYLCASSPAFRGNEQFFGPGTRLTVL.

The gene calls are TRBV9 and TRBJ2-7, with a tentative D call TRBD1 (6 bases). This CDR3 spans 16 amino acids. The V gene lost 1 base and the J gene lost 2 bases, with 16 bases spanning the gap. Germline CDR1 is SGDLS and CDR2 is YYNGEE. CDR3 coding DNA: TGTGCCAGCAGCGTATCGCCGGGACAAGGGACCTACGAGCAGTACTTC. Amino acid sequence: CASSVSPGQGTYEQYF.

V and J are TRBV25-1 and TRBJ1-1; 7 bases align to TRBD1. The J segment lost 7 bases and the V segment lost 6 bases, leaving 8 bases of the junction unmatched. Germline lookup yields CDR1 MGHDK and CDR2 SYGVNS. The CDR3 loop spans 13 amino acids. CDR3 sequence (DNA): TGTGCCAGCAGGGGGGCCAGGGGGATTGAAGCTTTCTTT. As protein: CASRGARGIEAFF.

This clone was detected a few times. The chain uses TRBV19 and TRBJ1-2; perhaps TRBD1 as D (6 bases). The CDR3 has 13 residues. Germline CDR1 reads LNHDA; CDR2 reads SQIVND (reference sequence). Trimming took 6 bases from V and 2 from J, leaving 10 bases between them. In nucleotides, the CDR3 is TGTGCCAGTAGCCAGGGGAAGAACTATGGCTACACCTTC. Translated, it gives CASSQGKNYGYTF.

The rearrangement uses TRBV14 and TRBJ2-7; 9 bases are shared with TRBD1. V shed 2 bases, J shed 4 bases, and the junction held 6 bases outside the gene matches. This CDR3 comprises 15 residues. CDR1 is SGHDN, CDR2 FVKESK, per germline. In nucleotides, the CDR3 is TGTGCCAGCAGCCAAACAGGGGGCTTTAGGTACGAGCAGTACTTC. Translated: CASSQTGGFRYEQYF. The variable domain in full, with the rest retrieved from reference TRBV14 and TRBJ2-7, is EAGVTQFPSHSVIEKGQTVTLRCDPISGHDNLYWYRRVMGKEIKFLLHFVKESKQDESGMPNNRFLAERTGGTYSTLKVQPAELEDSGVYFCASSQTGGFRYEQYFGPGTRLTVT.

This clone appeared once. This sequence joins TRBV3-1 (or the pseudogene TRBV3-2) and TRBJ2-3, with 8 bases aligning to TRBD2. There are 15 residues in the CDR3. The ends lost 3 bases at V and 0 bases at J; junction bases unmatched: 2. Germline CDR1 reads LGHDT; CDR2 reads YNNKEL (reference sequence). The CDR3 sequence is CASSHRGRSTDTQYF. The DNA for the CDR3 is TGTGCCAGCAGCCACCGCGGGAGGAGCACAGATACGCAGTATTTT.